These 27 T cell receptor beta chains originate from one sample sequenced in a study of blood T cells in healthy people across ages (dated by TCRdb to about 2015). The library was produced with 5' RACE. This sample was sequenced with an Illumina HiSeq 2500. A second PCR of about 6 to 11 cycles was performed with a sample-barcoded 5' primer and a J-beta primer mix. The raw public data were reprocessed by TCRdb itself: fastp quality trimming at Q25, MiXCR clonotype calling, in-frame beta chains only. Rows with a matching CDR3 protein are joined into one entry that keeps the most common DNA and genes. The sample has roughly 500,000 distinct CDR3 sequences on record, around 24% of them singletons. The ten largest clones add up to roughly 9.4% of the sample. The data also belong to a second study, concerning T cells of mothers and their children.

The sequenced sample was blood. The origin of the receptors is a boy aged 5-17 years in good health.

As regards this clonotype: A read error may account for a junction end that differs from germline. The chain joins TRBV11-2 to TRBJ2-7; 11 bases are a match to TRBD2. The J call may be incorrect, as the DNA end agrees better with TRBJ2-1. Per the germline V gene, CDR1 is SGHAT and CDR2 is FQNNGV. The CDR3 has 19 amino acids. The CDR3 DNA reads TGTGCCAGCAGCTTAGATCTCGGGACTAGCGGTCTCTCCTACAGTGAGCAGTTCTTC. Residues: CASSLDLGTSGLSYSEQFF.

V usage is TRBV5-1 and J usage is TRBJ2-1, with 10 positions matching TRBD2. The J segment lost 3 bases and the V segment lost 4 bases, leaving 7 bases of the junction unmatched. Germline V gene data show CDR1 as SGHRS and CDR2 as YFSETQ. The CDR3 runs to 16 residues. This CDR3 is CASSLSTSGNYNEQFF. The CDR3 DNA sequence: TGCGCCAGCAGCCTATCTACTAGCGGGAACTACAATGAGCAGTTCTTC.

This clonotype has more than one count but fewer than ten. The chain uses TRBV18 and TRBJ2-5; 8 bases align to TRBD1. The CDR3 sequence is 14 residues long. The germline CDR1 and CDR2 sequences are KGHSH and LQKENI. V gave up 3 bases and J gave up 3 bases; unmatched junction bases: 3. CDR3 nucleotides: TGTGCCAGCTCACCCTCAGGGGGCGAAGAGACCCAGTACTTC. Its translation is CASSPSGGEETQYF.

This clonotype was recorded a few times. The V gene is TRBV3-1, the J gene TRBJ1-4; D perhaps matches TRBD1 (5 bases). V dropped 3 bases and J dropped 6 bases, with 14 bases sitting between them. Germline V gene lookup returns CDR1 LGHDT and CDR2 YNNKEL (reference sequence). The CDR3 spans 15 residues. CDR3 in amino acids: CASSHLTDSYEKLFF. The CDR3 coding sequence is TGTGCCAGCAGCCACCTGACAGATAGCTATGAAAAACTGTTTTTT. Full variable domain (outside the CDR3, taken from reference TRBV3-1 and TRBJ1-4): DTAVSQTPKYLVTQMGNDKSIKCEQNLGHDTMYWYKQDSKKFLKIMFSYNNKELIINETVPNRFSPKSPDKAHLNLHINSLELGDSAVYFCASSHLTDSYEKLFFGSGTQLSVL.

This clonotype has a handful of counts. The CDR3, as DNA: TGTGCCAGCAGTGCCCGGGACAGCTTTTACCAAGAGACCCAGTACTTC. Protein product: CASSARDSFYQETQYF. V is TRBV2 and J is TRBJ2-5, with 7 bases matching TRBD1. Germline V gives CDR1 SNHLY, CDR2 FYNNEI. J lost 0 bases, V lost 4 bases, and 8 bases had no gene match. The CDR3 contains 16 residues.

The chain has TRBV20-1 and TRBJ2-3; TRBD2 matches 7 bases. The junction had 13 bases not matched to a gene; V was cut back by 4 bases and J by 6 bases. CDR3 length equals 15 residues. Germline V gene sequence: CDR1 DFQATT, CDR2 SNEGSKA (reference sequence). DNA for the CDR3: TGCAGTGCTAAAAGGGAGGGCGAAAATTGGGATACGCAGTATTTT. Translating it yields CSAKREGENWDTQYF.

This clonotype was detected a few times. The J gene is TRBJ2-5, the V gene TRBV7-9; a weak D match, TRBD1 (6 bases). The V end was cut by 1 base, the J end by 5 bases, with 14 bases between. The CDR3 has 15 residues. Germline V lookup: CDR1 SEHNR, CDR2 FQNEAQ (reference sequence). The CDR3 region has the DNA TGTGCCAGCAGCTTAGATACAGGGCCGGCGGAGACCCAGTACTTC. It translates to CASSLDTGPAETQYF.

The chain uses TRBV24-1 and TRBJ2-5; 10 positions agree with TRBD1. Germline V gives CDR1 KGHDR, CDR2 SFDVKD. The CDR3 contains 14 residues. The V segment lost 6 bases and the J segment 1 base; nucleotides outside the gene matches: 1. This CDR3 is CATSRTGGQETQYF. The CDR3 DNA reads as TGTGCCACCAGTCGGACAGGGGGCCAAGAGACCCAGTACTTC.

Only a few counts were recorded for this clonotype. The chain has TRBV10-3 and TRBJ1-1; no clear D gene. Trimming left V 10 bases short and J 5 bases short, with 14 bases between. Germline loops: CDR1 ENHRY, CDR2 SYGVKD. This CDR3 contains 12 residues. The CDR3 DNA reads TGTGCCACCAAGGTGGCGGGGACTGAAGCTTTCTTT. Protein product: CATKVAGTEAFF.

This clonotype was picked up many times. V is TRBV27 and J is TRBJ2-7, with 8 positions matching TRBD2. This CDR3 spans 14 amino acids. Germline CDR1 MNHEY, CDR2 SMNVEV (reference sequence). Unmatched junction bases numbered 8, after V lost 6 bases and J lost 4 bases. Here the CDR3 reads CASRVVAGSYEQYF. The CDR3 region has the DNA TGTGCCAGCAGGGTTGTAGCGGGGTCGTACGAGCAGTACTTC.

The V gene is TRBV29-1, the J gene TRBJ1-2; no clear D. The V end lost 3 bases, the J end lost 7 bases, and 6 bases lay between the germline ends. The length of the CDR3 is 10 residues. CDR1 is SQVTM and CDR2 is ANQGSEA in the germline V gene. The CDR3 reads CSVEFAGYTF. CDR3 coding DNA: TGCAGCGTTGAGTTTGCTGGCTACACCTTC.

This clonotype was seen ten or more times. The chain uses TRBV7-8 and TRBJ2-7, with 8 nucleotides matching TRBD1. Trimming at V came to 6 bases and at J to 5 bases, leaving 15 bases not matched to a gene. This CDR3 has 16 amino acids. Germline assignment: CDR1 SGHVS and CDR2 FQNEAQ. The CDR3, as DNA: TGTGCCAGCAGGCCAACCCGAATACAGGGGGAGGACGAGCAGTACTTC. Its translation is CASRPTRIQGEDEQYF.

The chain combines TRBV7-2 with TRBJ1-1, with 10 positions matching TRBD1. Germline V lookup: CDR1 SGHTA, CDR2 FQGNSA. The ends lost 5 bases at V and 5 bases at J; junction bases unmatched: 8. CDR3 size: 15 residues. The CDR3 here is CASSARQGAGTEAFF. The CDR3 DNA reads TGTGCCAGCAGCGCTCGACAGGGGGCGGGGACTGAAGCTTTCTTT. The full variable domain, completed using reference TRBV7-2 and TRBJ1-1, is GAGVSQSPSNKVTEKGKDVELRCDPISGHTALYWYRQSLGQGLEFLIYFQGNSAPDKSGLPSDRFSAERTGGSVSTLTIQRTQQEDSAVYLCASSARQGAGTEAFFGQGTRLTVV.

The CDR3 protein is CASRSSGELISYEQYF. The CDR3 region has the DNA TGTGCCAGCAGAAGTAGCGGGGAACTAATCTCCTACGAGCAGTACTTC. V is TRBV28 and J is TRBJ2-7; the match to TRBD2 covers 8 bases. The junction had 10 bases not matched to a gene; V was cut back by 6 bases and J by 0 bases. The CDR3 has 16 amino acids. Germline lookup yields CDR1 MDHEN and CDR2 SYDVKM.

The V and J genes are TRBV20-1 and TRBJ2-5, with 11 positions matching TRBD2. The closer fit of TRBJ2-1 to the DNA end suggests the J call may be wrong. Germline loops: CDR1 DFQATT, CDR2 SNEGSKA (reference sequence). The CDR3 extends over 16 amino acids. CDR3 coding DNA: TGCAGTGCTAGCGCGGAGGGACTAGCGGAACCCAATGAGCAGTTCTTC. It yields the protein CSASAEGLAEPNEQFF.

V and J are TRBV30 and TRBJ2-7, with no clear D. In germline, CDR1 is GTSNPN, CDR2 SVGIG (reference sequence). Deletions cut 0 bases from V and 5 bases from J, with 8 bases between. The length of the CDR3 is 12 residues. The CDR3 DNA reads TGTGCCTGGAGTGTATTGGGTAACGAGCAGTACTTC. Amino acid sequence: CAWSVLGNEQYF.

This clonotype was detected a few times. The chain links TRBV7-9 to TRBJ2-6; 8 bases align to TRBD2. Germline CDR1 and CDR2: SEHNR and FQNEAQ (reference sequence). The ends lost 7 bases at V and 4 bases at J; junction bases unmatched: 6. This CDR3 is 15 amino acids long. DNA for the CDR3: TGTGCCAGCACCGGGGGGGTGACAGGGGCCAACGTCCTGACTTTC. The encoded protein is CASTGGVTGANVLTF.

There are a few counts of this clonotype. The chain recombines TRBV5-5 with TRBJ1-5, with unresolved D. Trimming pared 3 bases from V and 5 bases from J, leaving 9 bases between. CDR1 is SGHKS and CDR2 is YYEKEE in the germline V gene (reference sequence). The CDR3 is 13 amino acids. CDR3 bases: TGTGCCAGCAGCTGGGGTAAGGATCAGCCCCAGCATTTT. This translates into CASSWGKDQPQHF.

This chain joins TRBV24-1 and TRBJ2-1, with D perhaps assigned TRBD1 or TRBD2 (5 bases each). Germline V CDR1 and CDR2: KGHDR, SFDVKD. The CDR3 totals 16 residues. V shed 4 bases and J shed 2 bases, with 14 bases lying between them. In DNA, the CDR3 is TGTGCCACCAGTGAGGGGGAGCTCGCACCCTACAATGAGCAGTTCTTC. It is translated as CATSEGELAPYNEQFF.

A few counts support this clonotype. The J gene is TRBJ2-7, the V gene TRBV5-5; 11 bases align to TRBD2. Germline CDR1 and CDR2: SGHKS and YYEKEE (reference sequence). The CDR3 consists of 15 residues. V was pared by 2 bases and J by 5 bases, with 6 bases of the junction left unmatched. CDR3 region: CASSFKLAGVNEQYF. Written as DNA, the CDR3 is TGTGCCAGCAGCTTTAAACTAGCGGGAGTCAACGAGCAGTACTTC.

This clonotype was recorded a few times. J is TRBJ2-1 and V is TRBV5-1, with a possible D match to TRBD2 (6 bases). CDR3 length: 16 residues. Trimming took off 2 bases at V and 0 bases at J, with 12 bases between the two ends. The germline gives CDR1 SGHRS, CDR2 YFSETQ. The CDR3 bases are TGCGCCAGCAGCTTAGCCGGGACTGCCTCCTACAATGAGCAGTTCTTC. This encodes CASSLAGTASYNEQFF.

This sequence joins TRBV29-1 and TRBJ1-2; 9 nucleotides line up with TRBD1. V shed 8 bases and J 1 base; nucleotides not matched to a gene: 5. Germline CDR1 and CDR2: SQVTM and ANQGSEA. The CDR3 covers 13 residues. The CDR3 sequence is CSTGTGNNYGYTF. The CDR3 nucleotides read TGCAGCACCGGGACAGGGAATAACTATGGCTACACCTTC.

This clonotype was seen only a few times. The chain recombines TRBV11-2 with TRBJ2-5, with D possibly being TRBD1 (7 bases). V lost 5 bases, J lost 7 bases, and 20 bases lay in between. The CDR3 is made up of 15 amino acids. Looked up from germline, CDR1 is SGHAT and CDR2 is FQNNGV. CDR3 residues: CASSQGGFIYGTQYF. CDR3 nucleotide sequence: TGTGCCAGCAGCCAGGGGGGCTTCATATACGGGACCCAGTACTTC.

The chain links TRBV9 to TRBJ2-1, with a possible D match to TRBD2 (6 bases). V lost 3 bases to trimming and J lost 7 bases, with 14 bases between them. This CDR3 comprises 14 residues. Germline values: CDR1 SGDLS, CDR2 YYNGEE. As DNA, the CDR3 is TGTGCCAGCAGCGAGACTACCCGGGGGAATGAGCAGTTCTTC. Protein: CASSETTRGNEQFF.

This chain links TRBV6-2 or TRBV6-3 with TRBJ1-1, with D tentatively TRBD1 (5 bases). The CDR3 sequence is 13 residues long. Germline-derived CDR1 and CDR2 are MNHEY and SVGEGT. With 6 bases removed from V and 6 bases from J, the gap between germline ends came to 14 bases. Here the CDR3 reads CASSFGRGSEAFF. CDR3 DNA sequence: TGTGCCAGCAGCTTTGGGAGGGGTTCTGAAGCTTTCTTT.

This clonotype occurred a few times. The genes are TRBV5-1 and TRBJ1-2; D gene ambiguous. The V gene lost 0 bases and the J gene lost 2 bases, with 5 bases spanning the gap. The CDR3 totals 13 residues. The germline CDR1 and CDR2 sequences are SGHRS and YFSETQ. CDR3 amino acids: CASSLAENYGYTF. The CDR3 DNA reads TGCGCCAGCAGCTTGGCGGAGAACTATGGCTACACCTTC.

Regarding this clonotype: At one end, the junction sequence differs from germline, possibly due to a read error. The V and J genes are TRBV11-3 and TRBJ2-5; 8 bases fit TRBD2. The DNA matches TRBJ2-1 better at its end, which makes the J call doubtful. This CDR3 is built from 16 residues. Germline values: CDR1 SGHNT, CDR2 YENEEA. The CDR3 nucleotides read TGTGCCAGCAGCTCCCCCGGGATAGCGGGGTACAATGGGCAGTTCTTC. It yields the protein CASSSPGIAGYNGQFF.